Listed here are 16 T cell receptor beta chains from one sample, sequenced in a study of CD8+ T cells in alopecia areata. Once RNA had been extracted, it was reverse transcribed into cDNA to act as the sequencing template. The repertoire was sequenced with immunoSEQ multiplex PCR; TCRdb's copy has only in-frame clones and lacks some. The repertoire holds about 100,000 clones, with 60% as singletons. Specified treatment: oral pan-JAK inhibitor, 5-10 mg twice daily. This sample comprised CD8+ T cells sorted from blood, obtained around week 55, from a patient treated with tofacitinib. Source of these receptors: a human donor with alopecia areata.

The V call is TRBV7-6, the J call TRBJ1-5, with TRBD1 matching over 7 bases. V shed 4 bases, J shed 6 bases, and the junction held 15 bases outside the gene matches. The germline V gene encodes CDR1 SGHVS and CDR2 FNYEAQ. The CDR3 has 17 residues. The CDR3 reads CASSSHAADRVRQPQHF. The CDR3 region has the DNA TGTGCCAGCAGCTCCCACGCCGCCGACAGGGTCCGTCAGCCCCAGCATTTT. Filled out from reference TRBV7-6 and TRBJ1-5, the complete variable domain reads GAGVSQSPRYKVTKRGQDVALRCDPISGHVSLYWYRQALGQGPEFLTYFNYEAQQDKSGLPNDRFSAERPEGSISTLTIQRTEQRDSAMYRCASSSHAADRVRQPQHFGDGTRLSIL.

The chain is built from TRBV7-9 and TRBJ2-2; a weak D match, TRBD2 (5 bases). The length of the CDR3 is 15 residues. Germline CDR1 reads SEHNR; CDR2 reads FQNEAQ (reference sequence). Trimming took 5 bases from V and 1 from J, leaving 11 bases between them. CDR3 sequence reads: CASSPPRGNTGELFF. The CDR3 nucleotides are TGTGCCAGCAGCCCTCCCCGGGGGAACACCGGGGAGCTGTTTTTT.

This chain joins TRBV19 and TRBJ2-1; the D is unclear. CDR1 and CDR2 (germline): LNHDA, SQIVND (reference sequence). The CDR3 loop spans 11 amino acids. V was pared by 5 bases and J by 7 bases, with 6 bases between. This chain's CDR3 is CASSASNEQFF. CDR3 nucleotides: TGTGCCAGTAGTGCTTCGAATGAGCAGTTCTTC.

This clone was picked up one time. This chain uses TRBV2 with TRBJ1-4; D remains unclear. The CDR3 is made up of 16 amino acids. V lost 0 bases and J lost 8, with 16 bases in between. CDR1 SNHLY and CDR2 FYNNEI come from the germline V gene. CDR3 nucleotides: TGTGCCAGCAGTGAAGCGCACCCTCAGTCTGAGGAAAAACTGTTTTTT. Encoded protein: CASSEAHPQSEEKLFF.

This chain joins TRBV5-6 and TRBJ2-7, with 7 bases matching TRBD1. The CDR3 is made up of 17 amino acids. Germline CDR1 reads SGHDT; CDR2 reads YYEEEE. V was pared by 4 bases and J by 2 bases, with 15 bases of the junction left unmatched. CDR3 nucleotides: TGTGCCAGCAGCCCACGAATGGACAGGCTTTATACCTACGAGCAGTACTTC. Translating gives CASSPRMDRLYTYEQYF.

V and J are TRBV6-5 and TRBJ1-6, with D maybe TRBD1 (6 bases). This CDR3 region has 13 residues. V lost 7 bases and J lost 8, with 12 bases in between. CDR1 is MNHEY and CDR2 is SVGAGI in the germline V gene. The chain's CDR3 is CASKTGPYSPLHF. For the CDR3, the DNA is TGTGCCAGCAAAACAGGGCCATATTCACCCCTCCACTTT.

This clone was picked up a small number of times. The chain combines TRBV6-5 with TRBJ2-7; D call uncertain. The CDR3 length is 12 residues. V lost 4 bases and J 5 bases, leaving 9 bases between the germline ends. The V gene's germline CDR1 is MNHEY and CDR2 SVGAGI. This chain's CDR3 is CASSSFGDEQYF. The CDR3 DNA is TGTGCCAGCAGTTCCTTCGGTGACGAGCAGTACTTC.

The chain combines TRBV4-1 with TRBJ1-6; 9 nucleotides align to TRBD1. The CDR3 consists of 17 residues. The V gene's germline CDR1 is MGHRA and CDR2 YSYEKL. V lost 4 bases to trimming and J lost 0 bases; unmatched junction nucleotides: 4. CDR3 bases: TGCGCCAGCAGCCCCGGGACAGGGATCTCCTATAATTCACCCCTCCACTTT. Its translation is CASSPGTGISYNSPLHF.

This clone has just a few counts. The V gene is TRBV14, the J gene TRBJ2-1; D remains ambiguous. V was cut by 1 base and J by 15 bases, with 16 bases left in between. From germline, CDR1 is SGHDN and CDR2 FVKESK. CDR3 length: 13 residues. The CDR3 region is CASSQGGYLGSFF. The CDR3 nucleotides are TGTGCCAGCAGCCAAGGAGGATACCTAGGTTCGTTCTTC.

The genes are TRBV4-1 and TRBJ1-2, with TRBD1 matching over 7 bases. The CDR3 covers 15 residues. Germline CDR1 reads MGHRA; CDR2 reads YSYEKL. V shed 8 bases and J 3 bases; nucleotides not matched to a gene: 12. CDR3 bases: TGCGCCAGCCGCACGACAGGGCGGTACGACTATGGCTACACCTTC. Translation: CASRTTGRYDYGYTF.

This chain joins TRBV6-4 and TRBJ2-1; 7 positions match TRBD1. In germline, CDR1 is MRHNA, CDR2 SNTAGT. The CDR3 runs 16 residues. Germline trimming cut 8 bases from V and 3 bases from J; bases unmatched to any gene: 13. Written as DNA, the CDR3 is TGTGCCAGCTCCAATGGCGACAGGGCCCTCTACAATGAGCAGTTCTTC. It translates to CASSNGDRALYNEQFF.

The chain is built from TRBV20-1 and TRBJ1-1, with unresolved D. The germline V gene has CDR1 DFQATT and CDR2 SNEGSKA (reference sequence). The V end lost 6 bases, the J end lost 3 bases, and 8 bases lay between the germline ends. The length of the CDR3 is 11 residues. CDR3 amino acids: CSAADYTEAFF. The CDR3 bases are TGCAGTGCGGCGGATTACACTGAAGCTTTCTTT.

V is TRBV15 and J is TRBJ1-1; D unclear. The V and J ends lost 3 bases and 1 base respectively, with 9 bases between them. Germline CDR1 LNHNV, CDR2 YYDKDF (reference sequence). This CDR3 spans 14 amino acids. Here the CDR3 reads CATSRERWNTEAFF. In nucleotides, the CDR3 is TGTGCCACCAGCAGGGAAAGGTGGAACACTGAAGCTTTCTTT.

The V gene is TRBV5-5, the J gene TRBJ2-7, with D tentatively TRBD1 (6 bases). The germline V and J ends were trimmed by 6 bases and 2 bases, with 12 bases remaining between them. Germline loops: CDR1 SGHKS, CDR2 YYEKEE (reference sequence). The CDR3 runs 13 residues. The CDR3 bases are TGTGCCAGCACCCAGGACAGAACCTACGAGCAGTACTTC. Residues: CASTQDRTYEQYF.

The chain has TRBV29-1 and TRBJ2-7; tentatively, D is TRBD2 (5 bases). CDR1 is SQVTM and CDR2 is ANQGSEA in the germline V gene. The CDR3 runs to 12 residues. The V and J ends lost 6 bases and 6 bases respectively, with 15 bases between them. CDR3 sequence (DNA): TGCAGCGTAGGTCACGGTGAGGGCGAGCAGTACTTC. Amino acid sequence: CSVGHGEGEQYF.

Only a few counts were recorded for this clone. This chain uses TRBV14 with TRBJ2-1; D is perhaps TRBD2 (6 bases). CDR3 size: 17 residues. Trimming removed 0 bases at V and 7 bases at J, with 19 bases between. Germline lookup yields CDR1 SGHDN and CDR2 FVKESK. CDR3 bases: TGTGCCAGCAGCCAAGAGGATGGTGGTCCGGGGGAGAATGAGCAGTTCTTC. It yields the protein CASSQEDGGPGENEQFF.